This TCR beta chain was sequenced in a study of blood T cell repertoires in COVID-19. Study at large: Spain, Italy and the United States supplied samples that represented acute and convalescent COVID-19.

This clone has a single count. Trimming pared 3 bases from V and 4 bases from J, leaving 7 bases between. The CDR3 sequence is 12 residues long. Germline assignment: CDR1 MNHNS and CDR2 SASEGT. Original handling: The authors estimated nucleated cell counts from reference gene primer amplification. Libraries were prepared by immunoSEQ multiplex PCR; TCRdb keeps only in-frame clonotypes and omits some of them. V and J calls and clone size are copied from that table; D and trimming were computed from the DNA. Of 200,000 to 250,000 clones listed, about four fifths are singletons. Sequencing was carried out using PBMCs or T cells enriched from blood (not recorded which). The chain uses TRBV6-1 and TRBJ2-7, with unresolved D. This TCR was recovered from a woman aged 50 to 65 who had been exposed to COVID-19. The CDR3 DNA is TGTGCCAGCAGTGACGCCGGGTACGAGCAGTACTTC. Residues: CASSDAGYEQYF.